Sequencing of this T cell receptor beta chain was carried out in a study of T cells in Graves' hyperthyroidism and ophthalmopathy. TCR beta CDR3 region amplification was performed from RNA transcripts. The HTBI primer set drove a first-round RT-PCR of the TCR CDR3. TCRdb processed the multiplex PCR reads anew with MiXCR; each CDR3 protein has one entry. This table has fewer than 650,000 distinct CDR3 sequences, approximately 15% appearing once. V shed 4 bases and J 5 bases; nucleotides not matched to a gene: 9. Germline values: CDR1 SGHRS, CDR2 YFSETQ. This CDR3 is built from 16 residues. This clonotype occurred many times. The study defined stable Graves' hyperthyroidism as no ophthalmopathy progression within 18 months.

What was sequenced was blood. The chain uses TRBV5-1 and TRBJ2-7, with 13 bases matching TRBD2. The TCR comes from a middle-aged woman with Graves' hyperthyroidism. CDR3 nucleotides: TGCGCCAGCAGCCCTACTAGCGGGAGGGCCATCAACGAGCAGTACTTC. This gives the protein CASSPTSGRAINEQYF.